The 19 T cell receptor beta chains reported below all come from one sample, sequenced in a study of OX40 agonist ivuxolimab in advanced cancers. The assay was immunoSEQ multiplex PCR, and TCRdb's table has in-frame clones only and misses some. In the table there are 40,000 to 50,000 clones, 75% to 90% of which are singletons. Sequences were derived from CD4+ or CD8+ T cells sorted from blood, sampled in a trial of the OX40 agonist ivuxolimab. These receptors all come from an adult with an advanced solid tumor such as melanoma, head and neck, liver or kidney cancer.

The J gene is TRBJ2-3, the V gene TRBV6-1, with D possibly TRBD2 on 6 matching bases. This CDR3 has 16 residues. With 4 bases removed from V and 1 base from J, the gap between germline ends came to 15 bases. The V gene's germline CDR1 is MNHNS and CDR2 SASEGT. CDR3 in amino acids: CASSAPGRGGTDTQYF. As DNA, the CDR3 is TGTGCCAGCAGTGCCCCCGGGAGAGGGGGCACAGATACGCAGTATTTT.

The chain carries TRBV4-3 and TRBJ2-2; perhaps TRBD1 as D (6 bases). V dropped 1 base and J dropped 5 bases, with 17 bases sitting between them. The CDR3 is 17 amino acids. The V gene's germline CDR1 is LGHNA and CDR2 YSLEER. CDR3 DNA: TGCGCCAGCAGCCAAGGCCACAGGGATAAGGGGACCGGGGAGCTGTTTTTT. It specifies CASSQGHRDKGTGELFF.

The V and J genes are TRBV16 and TRBJ1-1; D ambiguous. V gave up 0 bases and J gave up 1 base, with 9 bases separating them. The germline CDR1 and CDR2 sequences are KGHSY and FQNENV. There are 15 residues in the CDR3. As DNA, the CDR3 is TGTGCCAGCAGCCAATCGCATAGTCCGAACACTGAAGCTTTCTTT. It encodes CASSQSHSPNTEAFF.

V gene TRBV7-8 combines with J gene TRBJ1-2; the match to TRBD1 covers 9 bases. V lost 5 bases and J lost 4; bases outside the gene matches: 11. Germline V gene sequence: CDR1 SGHVS, CDR2 FQNEAQ. This CDR3 region has 16 residues. CDR3 amino acids: CASSGGGQGVFYGYTF. CDR3 DNA sequence: TGTGCCAGCAGCGGAGGGGGACAGGGTGTATTCTATGGCTACACCTTC.

The chain recombines TRBV4-3 with TRBJ2-7, with TRBD2 identical over 9 bases. CDR1 LGHNA and CDR2 YSLEER come from the germline V gene. After removal of 0 bases from V and 0 bases from J, the junction contained 6 bases not matched to a gene. This CDR3 contains 17 residues. The CDR3 sequence is CASSQDTAGGGSYEQYF. The CDR3 DNA is TGCGCCAGCAGCCAAGATACCGCGGGGGGGGGCTCCTACGAGCAGTACTTC.

This chain links TRBV28 with TRBJ2-7; 7 bases agree with TRBD1. V lost 5 bases and J lost 7; bases outside the gene matches: 8. Per germline, CDR1 MDHEN and CDR2 SYDVKM. The CDR3 extends over 13 amino acids. CDR3 region: CASSGRQGFEQYF. The CDR3 DNA is TGTGCCAGCAGTGGTCGACAGGGTTTTGAGCAGTACTTC.

The chain links TRBV4-3 to TRBJ2-7; D is possibly TRBD2 (6 bases). The V and J ends lost 8 bases and 7 bases respectively, with 18 bases between them. CDR3 size: 13 residues. The V gene's germline CDR1 is LGHNA and CDR2 YSLEER. CDR3 protein: CASSRDSWGEQYF. CDR3 bases: TGCGCCAGCTCCCGGGACTCCTGGGGGGAGCAGTACTTC.

The chain joins TRBV28 to TRBJ2-3; D unresolved. Germline values: CDR1 MDHEN, CDR2 SYDVKM. Between the trimmed V and J ends, which lost 2 bases and 2 bases, there was a span of 11 bases. This CDR3 has 15 residues. In DNA form, the CDR3 reads TGTGCCAGCAGTTTAGACCTGGCTTCCACAGATACGCAGTATTTT. This encodes CASSLDLASTDTQYF.

This sequence joins TRBV4-1 and TRBJ2-3; D is unclear. CDR1 and CDR2 from the germline V gene are MGHRA and YSYEKL. The CDR3 is 14 residues long. Trimming removed 1 base at V and 1 base at J, with 6 bases between. Here the CDR3 reads CASSQGLGTDTQYF. CDR3 DNA sequence: TGCGCCAGCAGCCAAGGATTGGGCACAGATACGCAGTATTTT.

The chain employs TRBV25-1 and TRBJ1-1; D gene unclear. The CDR3 runs to 13 residues. Germline V gene lookup returns CDR1 MGHDK and CDR2 SYGVNS. V lost 4 bases, J lost 4 bases, and 10 bases lay in between. In DNA, the CDR3 is TGTGCCAGCAGTGCCGCCGCAGGCACTGAAGCTTTCTTT. Translated: CASSAAAGTEAFF.

CDR3 amino acids: CASSHPAGTLYNEQFF. CDR3 DNA: TGTGCCAGCAGCCACCCAGCTGGGACATTGTACAATGAGCAGTTCTTC. The rearrangement joins TRBV7-6 to TRBJ2-1; D is possibly TRBD1 (6 bases). Per germline, CDR1 SGHVS and CDR2 FNYEAQ. This CDR3 is built from 16 residues. Trimming removed 5 bases from V and 4 bases from J, with 18 bases in between.

The J gene is TRBJ1-3, the V gene TRBV15, with 8 bases lining up with TRBD1. The trim removed 1 base at V and 4 bases at J, leaving 6 bases unmatched. Germline CDR1 is LNHNV and CDR2 is YYDKDF (reference sequence). The CDR3 is 16 amino acids. The CDR3 bases are TGTGCCACCAGCAGAGTACAGGGGGATGTGGGAAACACCATATATTTT. Amino acid sequence: CATSRVQGDVGNTIYF.

This sequence joins TRBV7-3 and TRBJ2-2; D gene unclear. Germline V gives CDR1 SGHTA, CDR2 FQGTGA. There are 16 residues in the CDR3. V lost 1 base, J lost 5 bases, and 14 bases lay in between. DNA of the CDR3: TGTGCCAGCAGCTTAAACCCAGGTGTGGGAACCGGGGAGCTGTTTTTT. This encodes CASSLNPGVGTGELFF. The full variable domain, with the rest looked up from reference TRBV7-3 and TRBJ2-2, is GAGVSQTPSNKVTEKGKYVELRCDPISGHTALYWYRQSLGQGPEFLIYFQGTGAADDSGLPNDRFFAVRPEGSVSTLKIQRTERGDSAVYLCASSLNPGVGTGELFFGEGSRLTVL.

V is TRBV4-1 and J is TRBJ1-5, with D possibly matching TRBD1 (5 bases). V lost 0 bases to trimming and J lost 2 bases, with 11 bases between them. The germline gives CDR1 MGHRA, CDR2 YSYEKL. The CDR3 is 16 residues long. CDR3 region: CASSQDWQGGNQPQHF. CDR3 nucleotides: TGCGCCAGCAGCCAAGATTGGCAGGGCGGCAATCAGCCCCAGCATTTT.

A note on this clone: The junction does not match germline at one end; this may be a read error. The chain couples TRBV6-1 to TRBJ2-7; 10 bases are shared with TRBD1. The CDR3 contains 14 residues. The germline gives CDR1 MNHNS, CDR2 SASEGT. This CDR3 is CAISEDRGTYEQYF. As DNA, the CDR3 is TGTGCCATCAGTGAGGACAGGGGGACCTACGAGCAGTACTTC.

This clone was recorded once. The chain uses TRBV4-3 and TRBJ2-7, with a tentative D call TRBD2 (7 bases). V was trimmed by 0 bases and J by 2 bases, leaving 14 bases between them. From germline, CDR1 is LGHNA and CDR2 YSLEER. This CDR3 comprises 16 residues. For the CDR3, the DNA is TGCGCCAGCAGCCAAGATCGCGGGGGCCTTACCTACGAGCAGTACTTC. Translating it yields CASSQDRGGLTYEQYF.

V gene TRBV13 combines with J gene TRBJ1-1; D remains unclear. The germline V gene has CDR1 PRHDT and CDR2 FYEKMQ (reference sequence). V lost 2 bases and J lost 2, with 6 bases in between. CDR3 length: 13 residues. Written as DNA, the CDR3 is TGTGCCAGCAGCTTATCGTATAACACTGAAGCTTTCTTT. Translation: CASSLSYNTEAFF.

The V gene is TRBV4-2, the J gene TRBJ2-1; D remains ambiguous. Trimming took 1 base from V and 2 from J, leaving 0 bases between them. Per the germline V gene, CDR1 is LGHNA and CDR2 is YNFKEQ. This CDR3 spans 12 amino acids. The CDR3 nucleotides read TGTGCCAGCAGCCAAGCCTACAATGAGCAGTTCTTC. Translation: CASSQAYNEQFF.

CDR3: CASGYEQYF. CDR3 coding DNA: TGTGCCAGCGGCTACGAGCAGTACTTC. The V gene is TRBV7-9, the J gene TRBJ2-7; D is unresolved. The V end was cut by 8 bases, the J end by 3 bases, with 2 bases between. Germline loops: CDR1 SEHNR, CDR2 FQNEAQ (reference sequence). The length of the CDR3 is 9 residues.